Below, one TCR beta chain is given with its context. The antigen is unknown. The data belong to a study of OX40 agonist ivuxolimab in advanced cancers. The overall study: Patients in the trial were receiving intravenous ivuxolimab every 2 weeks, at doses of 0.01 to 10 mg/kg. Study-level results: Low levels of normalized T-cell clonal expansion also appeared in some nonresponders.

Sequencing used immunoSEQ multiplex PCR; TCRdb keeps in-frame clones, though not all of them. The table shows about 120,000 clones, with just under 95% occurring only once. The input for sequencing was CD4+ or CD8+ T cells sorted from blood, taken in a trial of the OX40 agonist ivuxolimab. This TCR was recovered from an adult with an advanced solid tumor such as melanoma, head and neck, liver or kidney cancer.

CDR3 nucleotide sequence: TGTGCCAGCAGAACCGGGTCTTATGGCTACACCTTC. Residues: CASRTGSYGYTF. The chain employs TRBV6-1 and TRBJ1-2; D is uncertain. Germline V gene sequence: CDR1 MNHNS, CDR2 SASEGT. V was cut by 6 bases and J by 5 bases, with 10 bases left in between. The CDR3 is 12 residues long.